The sequence of this T cell receptor beta chain was determined in a study of cytomegalovirus exposure and HLA in healthy donors. Study-level results: It was reported that TCR beta sequences correctly inferred the HLA-A and HLA-B alleles for most subjects. CMV serostatus was the only recorded immune exposure for donors.

Note on this clone: Its antigen is not identified.

It was healthy bone marrow donors who served as donors. The study ran its PCR with 60 Vbeta and 13 Jbeta primers. Generated by immunoSEQ multiplex PCR, the TCRdb table keeps only in-frame clones and is missing some. The sample lists over 100,000 clones; over 75% were seen once. The CDR3 totals 15 residues. J was trimmed by 3 bases and V by 1 base; bases with no gene match: 7. The sequenced sample was PBMCs. The TCR was taken from a man aged 40-55 years in good health and CMV-seropositive. V gene TRBV5-3 combines with J gene TRBJ2-7; TRBD1 aligns across 7 bases. TRBV5-3 has ORF status, its function being uncertain. The CDR3 loop reads CARSLMSGGYYEQYF. CDR3 DNA: TGTGCCAGAAGCTTGATGTCAGGGGGTTACTACGAGCAGTACTTC.